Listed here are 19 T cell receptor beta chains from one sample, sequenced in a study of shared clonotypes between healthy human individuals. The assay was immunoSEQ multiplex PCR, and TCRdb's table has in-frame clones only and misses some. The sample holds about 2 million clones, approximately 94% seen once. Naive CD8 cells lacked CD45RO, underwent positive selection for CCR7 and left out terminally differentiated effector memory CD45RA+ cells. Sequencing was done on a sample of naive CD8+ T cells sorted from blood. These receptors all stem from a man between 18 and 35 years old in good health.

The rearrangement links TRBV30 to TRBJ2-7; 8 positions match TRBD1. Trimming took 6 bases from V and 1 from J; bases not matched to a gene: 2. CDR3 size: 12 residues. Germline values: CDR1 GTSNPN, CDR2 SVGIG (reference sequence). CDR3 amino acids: CACWTGSYEQYF. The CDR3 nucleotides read TGTGCCTGCTGGACAGGGTCCTACGAGCAGTACTTC.

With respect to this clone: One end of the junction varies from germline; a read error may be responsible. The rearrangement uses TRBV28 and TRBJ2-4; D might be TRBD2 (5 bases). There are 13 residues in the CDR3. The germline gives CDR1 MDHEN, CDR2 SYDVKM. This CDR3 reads CASSATLSGSAYF. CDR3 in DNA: TGTGCCAGCAGCGCTACCCTCAGCGGCTCGGCCTATTTC.

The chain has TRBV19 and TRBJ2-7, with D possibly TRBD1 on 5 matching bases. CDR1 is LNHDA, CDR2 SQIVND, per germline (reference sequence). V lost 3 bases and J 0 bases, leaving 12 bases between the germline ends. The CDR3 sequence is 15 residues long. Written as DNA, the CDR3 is TGTGCCAGTAGTATTGGCAGGGCGAACTCCTACGAGCAGTACTTC. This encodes CASSIGRANSYEQYF.

This CDR3 is CASSLAGGSQETQYF. Here the CDR3 DNA reads TGTGCCAGCAGCTTAGCGGGGGGATCCCAAGAGACCCAGTACTTC. The chain couples TRBV9 to TRBJ2-5, with 10 bases aligning to TRBD2. There are 15 residues in the CDR3. Germline-derived CDR1 and CDR2 are SGDLS and YYNGEE. V shed 4 bases, J shed 1 base, and the junction held 4 bases outside the gene matches.

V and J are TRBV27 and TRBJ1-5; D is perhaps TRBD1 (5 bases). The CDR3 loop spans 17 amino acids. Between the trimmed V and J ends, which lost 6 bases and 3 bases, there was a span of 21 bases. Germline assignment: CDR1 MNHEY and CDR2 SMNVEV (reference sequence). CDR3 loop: CASSPSQGDGANQPQHF. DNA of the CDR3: TGTGCCAGCAGCCCCTCCCAGGGAGATGGGGCCAATCAGCCCCAGCATTTT.

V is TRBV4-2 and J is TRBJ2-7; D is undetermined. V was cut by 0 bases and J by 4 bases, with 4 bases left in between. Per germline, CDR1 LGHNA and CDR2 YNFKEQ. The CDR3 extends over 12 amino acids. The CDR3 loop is CASSQDLYEQYF. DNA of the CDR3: TGTGCCAGCAGCCAAGATCTTTACGAGCAGTACTTC.

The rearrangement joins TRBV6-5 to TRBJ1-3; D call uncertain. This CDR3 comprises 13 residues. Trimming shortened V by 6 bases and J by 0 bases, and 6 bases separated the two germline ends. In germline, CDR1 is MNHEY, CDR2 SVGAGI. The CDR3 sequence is CASSPNSGNTIYF. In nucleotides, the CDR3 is TGTGCCAGCAGCCCGAACTCTGGAAACACCATATATTTT.

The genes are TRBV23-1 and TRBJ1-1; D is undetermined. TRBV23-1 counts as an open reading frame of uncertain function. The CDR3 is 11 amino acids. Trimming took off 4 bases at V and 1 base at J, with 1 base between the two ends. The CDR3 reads CASSRNTEAFF. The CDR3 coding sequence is TGCGCCAGCAGTCGGAACACTGAAGCTTTCTTT.

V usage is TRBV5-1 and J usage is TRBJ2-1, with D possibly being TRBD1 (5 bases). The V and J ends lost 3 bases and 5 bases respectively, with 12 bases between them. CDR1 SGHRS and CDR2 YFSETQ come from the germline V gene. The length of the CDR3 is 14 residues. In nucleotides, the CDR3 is TGCGCCAGCAGCTCCGGACACCCGGACAATGAGCAGTTCTTC. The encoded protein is CASSSGHPDNEQFF.

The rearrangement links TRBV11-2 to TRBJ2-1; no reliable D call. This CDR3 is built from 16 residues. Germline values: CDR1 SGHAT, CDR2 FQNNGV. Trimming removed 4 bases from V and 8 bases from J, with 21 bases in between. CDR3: CASSSRPRTLLYEQFF. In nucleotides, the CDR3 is TGTGCCAGCAGCTCGCGACCCCGTACCTTATTATATGAGCAGTTCTTC.

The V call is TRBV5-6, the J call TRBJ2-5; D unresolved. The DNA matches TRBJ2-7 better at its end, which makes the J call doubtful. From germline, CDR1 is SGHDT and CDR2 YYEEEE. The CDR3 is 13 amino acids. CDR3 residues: CASSLGNMDEQYF. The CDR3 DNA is TGTGCCAGCAGCTTGGGGAATATGGACGAGCAGTACTTC.

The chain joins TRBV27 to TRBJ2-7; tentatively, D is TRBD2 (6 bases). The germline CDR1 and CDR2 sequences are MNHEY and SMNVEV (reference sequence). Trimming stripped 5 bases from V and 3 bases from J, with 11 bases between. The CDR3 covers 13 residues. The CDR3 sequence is CASSAGFGYEQYF. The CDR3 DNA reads TGTGCCAGCAGTGCGGGGTTCGGCTACGAGCAGTACTTC.

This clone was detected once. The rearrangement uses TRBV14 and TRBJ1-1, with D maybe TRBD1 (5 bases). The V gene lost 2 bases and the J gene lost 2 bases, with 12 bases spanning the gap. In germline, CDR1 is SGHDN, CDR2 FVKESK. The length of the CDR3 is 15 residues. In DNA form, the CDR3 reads TGTGCCAGCAGCCAACGCAGGGCAGGAAACACTGAAGCTTTCTTT. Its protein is CASSQRRAGNTEAFF.

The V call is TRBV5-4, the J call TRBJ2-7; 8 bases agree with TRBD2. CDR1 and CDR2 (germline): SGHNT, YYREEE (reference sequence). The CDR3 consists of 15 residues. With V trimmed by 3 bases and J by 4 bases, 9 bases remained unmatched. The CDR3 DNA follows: TGTGCCAGCAGCTCCGGGCGGGAGGTGGTATACGAGCAGTACTTC. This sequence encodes CASSSGREVVYEQYF.

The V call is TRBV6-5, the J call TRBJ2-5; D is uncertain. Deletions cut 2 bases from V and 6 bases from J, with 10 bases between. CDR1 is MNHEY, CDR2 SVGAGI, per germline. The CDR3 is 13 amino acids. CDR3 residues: CASSYIGDQTQYF. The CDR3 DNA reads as TGTGCCAGCAGTTACATCGGCGACCAGACCCAGTACTTC.

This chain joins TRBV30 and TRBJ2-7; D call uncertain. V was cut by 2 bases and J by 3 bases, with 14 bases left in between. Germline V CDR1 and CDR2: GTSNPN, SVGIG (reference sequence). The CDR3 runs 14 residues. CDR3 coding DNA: TGTGCCTGGAGTCCGACGGAGCCCCACTACGAGCAGTACTTC. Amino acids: CAWSPTEPHYEQYF.

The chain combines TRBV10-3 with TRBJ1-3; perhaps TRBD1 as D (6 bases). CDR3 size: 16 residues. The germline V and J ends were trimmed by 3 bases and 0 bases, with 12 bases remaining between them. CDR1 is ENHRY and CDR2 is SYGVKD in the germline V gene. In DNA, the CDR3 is TGTGCCATCAGTGACGATTTAGGGGGCTCTGGAAACACCATATATTTT. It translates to CAISDDLGGSGNTIYF.

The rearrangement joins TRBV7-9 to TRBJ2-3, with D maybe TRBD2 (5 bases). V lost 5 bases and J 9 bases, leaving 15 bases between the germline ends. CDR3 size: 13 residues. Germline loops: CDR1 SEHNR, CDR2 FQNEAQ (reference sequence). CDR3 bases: TGTGCCAGCAGCATATCGGAGGTGGTAACGCAGTATTTT. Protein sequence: CASSISEVVTQYF.

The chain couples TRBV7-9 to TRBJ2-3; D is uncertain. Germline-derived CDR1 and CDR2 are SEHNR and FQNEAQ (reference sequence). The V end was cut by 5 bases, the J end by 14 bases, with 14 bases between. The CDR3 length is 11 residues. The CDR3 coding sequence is TGTGCCAGCAGCCCCCTAGGATATCCGTATTTT. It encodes CASSPLGYPYF.